The T cell receptor (beta chain) described here comes from a study of CD8 T cells in ankylosing spondylitis. From germline, CDR1 is SNHLY and CDR2 FYNNEI. Trimming took 5 bases from V and 5 from J; bases not matched to a gene: 7. This CDR3 comprises 15 residues. TCRdb ran MiXCR on the 5' RACE reads and lists one entry per CDR3 protein. The data hold roughly 180,000 distinct CDR3 sequences, with approximately 9.9% observed a single time. The chain carries TRBV2 and TRBJ2-1; 9 nucleotides line up with TRBD2. This TCR was recovered from a female donor with ankylosing spondylitis or in good health (not recorded which). Input material: blood, either unsorted or a sorted T cell fraction (not recorded which). The CDR3 region is CASSSPGLAHNEQFF. CDR3 bases: TGTGCCAGCAGTTCCCCGGGACTAGCTCACAATGAGCAGTTCTTC.